This T cell receptor beta chain was captured by sequencing in a study of beta chain features in type 1 diabetes. Points from the study as a whole: In all four CD4+ subsets, TCRB CDR3 length was significantly, moderately reduced in type 1 diabetes. Diminished insertions and augmented deletions at VDJ junctions characterized type 1 diabetes patients.

This clone has more than one count but fewer than ten. Its matching antigen is unknown. This CDR3 has 15 amino acids. The ends lost 0 bases at V and 3 bases at J; junction bases unmatched: 4. The germline CDR1 and CDR2 sequences are MNHEY and SVGAGI. Sequencing targeted expressed TCRB transcripts, as all isolated RNA had been reverse transcribed. Assay: immunoSEQ multiplex PCR; the TCRdb copy retains only in-frame clones and omits some. The sample lists roughly 220,000 clones, approximately 16% seen once, with approximately 0.081% in the top ten. CD4+ naive, central memory, regulatory and stem cell-like memory subsets were isolated by sorting on CD45RO/CCR7/CD25/CD127/CD95/CD27.

This clonotype was sampled from a man aged 25-45 years with type 1 diabetes. The chain recombines TRBV6-5 with TRBJ2-7; 8 bases align to TRBD2. Material for sequencing was naive CD4+ T cells from blood. CDR3 residues: CASSYSRLAHYEQYF. In nucleotides, the CDR3 is TGTGCCAGCAGTTACTCGAGACTAGCGCACTACGAGCAGTACTTC.